Presented here are 26 T cell receptor beta chains from one specimen sequenced in a study of T cells in localized non-small cell lung cancer (TCRdb year 2020). Receptor libraries were prepared by the immunoSEQ multiplex PCR assay. TCRdb holds this immuneACCESS table with in-frame rearrangements only. Some clones are missing; in checked studies, unresolved V genes explain under half, and the rest has no known cause. For this sample the table gives 48,000 or so clones, of which roughly 85% were detected only once. Together, the top ten hold about 20% of the sample. Sequenced here: peripheral blood, sampled before any cancer treatment. The receptors stem from a male donor at least 60 years old with stage III squamous cell lung carcinoma.

This clone is a singleton in its sample. The chain recombines TRBV9 with TRBJ2-5; tentative D call: TRBD2 (5 bases). Trimming removed 4 bases from V and 1 base from J, with 17 bases in between. This CDR3 is 16 amino acids long. The V gene's germline CDR1 is SGDLS and CDR2 YYNGEE. CDR3 amino acids: CASSPRGYGGQETQYF. CDR3 nucleotides: TGTGCCAGCAGCCCCCGAGGCTATGGAGGCCAAGAGACCCAGTACTTC.

The rearrangement uses TRBV19 and TRBJ2-7; possibly TRBD1 for D (6 bases). The CDR3 loop spans 14 amino acids. CDR1 and CDR2 (germline): LNHDA, SQIVND (reference sequence). V was trimmed by 3 bases and J by 5 bases, leaving 14 bases between them. The CDR3 nucleotides read TGTGCCAGTAGTATCCAGGGGCTCGGGCACGAGCAGTACTTC. This gives the protein CASSIQGLGHEQYF.

The chain has TRBV30 and TRBJ1-4, with TRBD1 matching 10 bases. The length of the CDR3 is 14 residues. Trimming cost V 3 bases and J 8 bases; bases outside gene matches: 6. In germline, CDR1 is GTSNPN, CDR2 SVGIG (reference sequence). CDR3 DNA: TGTGCCTGGAGGATGACAGGGGGCCGGGAAAAACTGTTTTTT. Translated, it gives CAWRMTGGREKLFF. The variable domain in full, with the rest retrieved from reference TRBV30 and TRBJ1-4, is SQTIHQWPATLVQPVGSPLSLECTVEGTSNPNLYWYRQAAGRGLQLLFYSVGIGQISSEVPQNLSASRPQDRQFILSSKKLLLSDSGFYLCAWRMTGGREKLFFGSGTQLSVL.

The chain recombines TRBV28 with TRBJ2-1; tentatively, D is TRBD2 (5 bases). Germline assignment: CDR1 MDHEN and CDR2 SYDVKM. The CDR3 is 15 residues long. Trimming took off 4 bases at V and 6 bases at J, with 16 bases between the two ends. This CDR3 reads CASSSTSEGPNEQFF. CDR3 nucleotides: TGTGCCAGCAGTTCCACCAGCGAGGGCCCCAATGAGCAGTTCTTC.

The J gene is TRBJ2-2, the V gene TRBV19; D remains ambiguous. The length of the CDR3 is 14 residues. Trimming shortened V by 3 bases and J by 6 bases, and 11 bases separated the two germline ends. Germline CDR1 LNHDA, CDR2 SQIVND (reference sequence). The CDR3 protein is CASSIGAIAGELFF. For the CDR3, the DNA is TGTGCCAGTAGTATCGGCGCCATCGCCGGGGAGCTGTTTTTT.

The rearrangement uses TRBV4-1 and TRBJ1-2, with 7 positions matching TRBD1. The V gene end was trimmed by 1 base and the J gene end by 2 bases; junction bases not matched to a gene: 4. The CDR3 loop spans 15 amino acids. Germline V gene lookup returns CDR1 MGHRA and CDR2 YSYEKL. The CDR3: CASSQAAGGNYGYTF. The CDR3 DNA reads as TGCGCCAGCAGCCAAGCCGCAGGGGGGAACTATGGCTACACCTTC.

This chain joins TRBV10-2 and TRBJ2-3; 7 bases are shared with TRBD2. V lost 4 bases, J lost 6 bases, and 10 bases stayed unmatched. The germline gives CDR1 WSHSY, CDR2 SAAADI. The CDR3 runs 15 residues. DNA of the CDR3: TGCGCCAGCAGTGGAGAACTACTAGCGTCCGATACGCAGTATTTT. Encoded protein: CASSGELLASDTQYF.

This clone is a singleton in its sample. The chain couples TRBV4-2 to TRBJ2-5; D ambiguous. V lost 4 bases, J lost 1 base, and 22 bases lay in between. This CDR3 region has 18 residues. Germline V gene data show CDR1 as LGHNA and CDR2 as YNFKEQ. CDR3 in amino acids: CASSLGLIEAALQETQYF. CDR3 sequence (DNA): TGTGCCAGCAGCCTGGGCCTGATAGAGGCCGCGCTCCAAGAGACCCAGTACTTC.

The J gene is TRBJ2-5, the V gene TRBV5-4; 10 nucleotides match TRBD1. Trimming took 4 bases from V and 2 from J; bases not matched to a gene: 8. This CDR3 comprises 16 residues. Germline CDR1 and CDR2: SGHNT and YYREEE (reference sequence). This chain's CDR3 is CASSPLTGGRQETQYF. The CDR3 nucleotides read TGTGCCAGCAGCCCCCTGACAGGGGGCCGTCAAGAGACCCAGTACTTC.

The chain employs TRBV4-2 and TRBJ2-6; 7 bases are shared with TRBD2. In germline, CDR1 is LGHNA, CDR2 YNFKEQ. The CDR3 length is 19 residues. J gave up 0 bases and V 0 bases, and 8 bases lay outside the gene matches. The DNA for the CDR3 is TGTGCCAGCAGCCAAGATCCCGGACTAGTTTTCTCTGGGGCCAACGTCCTGACTTTC. It translates to CASSQDPGLVFSGANVLTF.

The V and J genes are TRBV5-4 and TRBJ2-2; no clear D. V lost 1 base, J lost 4 bases, and 5 bases lay in between. This CDR3 region has 13 residues. Germline lookup yields CDR1 SGHNT and CDR2 YYREEE (reference sequence). The CDR3 protein is CASSLLSTGELFF. For the CDR3, the DNA is TGTGCCAGCAGCTTGCTGAGCACCGGGGAGCTGTTTTTT. Variable domain in full (rest from reference TRBV5-4 and TRBJ2-2): ETGVTQSPTHLIKTRGQQVTLRCSSQSGHNTVSWYQQALGQGPQFIFQYYREEENGRGNFPPRFSGLQFPNYSSELNVNALELDDSALYLCASSLLSTGELFFGEGSRLTVL.

The V and J genes are TRBV10-3 and TRBJ2-3, with D perhaps matching TRBD1 (6 bases). Trimming removed 8 bases from V and 3 bases from J, with 15 bases in between. Per the germline V gene, CDR1 is ENHRY and CDR2 is SYGVKD. There are 14 residues in the CDR3. This CDR3 is CAIQKQQGTDTQYF. CDR3 DNA: TGTGCCATCCAAAAGCAGCAGGGGACAGATACGCAGTATTTT.

This chain joins TRBV14 and TRBJ2-3; 11 bases align to TRBD1. CDR1 and CDR2 (germline): SGHDN, FVKESK. V was pared by 8 bases and J by 2 bases, with 3 bases of the junction left unmatched. The CDR3 runs to 14 residues. Here the CDR3 DNA reads TGTGCCAGCGGGACAGGGGGTCTCACAGATACGCAGTATTTT. As protein: CASGTGGLTDTQYF.

This chain uses TRBV5-4 with TRBJ2-1; 8 bases map to TRBD1. Germline V gene sequence: CDR1 SGHNT, CDR2 YYREEE (reference sequence). CDR3 length: 14 amino acids. V dropped 5 bases and J dropped 12; count of bases not matched to a gene: 13. The CDR3 protein is CASRGQGVNGGQFF. DNA for the CDR3: TGTGCCAGCAGAGGACAGGGTGTTAACGGCGGGCAGTTCTTC.

The chain combines TRBV7-9 with TRBJ1-3, with unresolved D. Germline CDR1 reads SEHNR; CDR2 reads FQNEAQ (reference sequence). The CDR3 consists of 14 residues. The ends were cut back, 9 bases at V and 0 bases at J, with 12 bases in the middle. DNA of the CDR3: TGTGCCAGTATCGGGTCCCTCTCTGGAAACACCATATATTTT. It translates to CASIGSLSGNTIYF.

The chain is built from TRBV28 and TRBJ2-1; D ambiguous. The V gene lost 5 bases and the J gene lost 12 bases, with 14 bases spanning the gap. From germline, CDR1 is MDHEN and CDR2 SYDVKM. This CDR3 has 12 residues. The CDR3 reads CASSEVGSRQFF. Written as DNA, the CDR3 is TGTGCCAGCAGTGAGGTGGGAAGCAGGCAGTTCTTC.

The V and J genes are TRBV27 and TRBJ2-1; 11 positions match TRBD2. CDR1 and CDR2 (germline): MNHEY, SMNVEV (reference sequence). The CDR3 contains 16 residues. J gave up 5 bases and V 3 bases, and 6 bases lay outside the gene matches. The CDR3 nucleotides are TGTGCCAGCAGTTTCCTTACTAGCGGGAGACACAATGAGCAGTTCTTC. It encodes CASSFLTSGRHNEQFF.

V usage is TRBV6-5 and J usage is TRBJ2-7, with no clear D. Germline loops: CDR1 MNHEY, CDR2 SVGAGI. The CDR3 extends over 13 amino acids. V was cut by 6 bases and J by 5 bases, with 14 bases left in between. CDR3 sequence (DNA): TGTGCCAGCAGGGGCCCTCCATCCAACGAGCAGTACTTC. It yields the protein CASRGPPSNEQYF.

The CDR3 region is CASSGTGSPLHF. The CDR3 region has the DNA TGTGCCAGCAGCGGGACAGGGTCACCCCTCCACTTT. The rearrangement joins TRBV5-4 to TRBJ1-6, with 9 bases aligning to TRBD1. The germline gives CDR1 SGHNT, CDR2 YYREEE (reference sequence). The CDR3 has 12 residues. V lost 4 bases and J lost 10; bases outside the gene matches: 0.

The chain has TRBV5-4 and TRBJ2-7, with D perhaps TRBD1 (5 bases). V was trimmed by 0 bases and J by 6 bases, leaving 13 bases between them. The CDR3 runs to 14 residues. Germline CDR1 is SGHNT and CDR2 is YYREEE (reference sequence). The CDR3 region is CASSLGQGWSEQYF. The CDR3 DNA reads as TGTGCCAGCAGCTTGGGGCAGGGATGGAGCGAGCAGTACTTC.

The table lists this clone with a count of one. The CDR3 reads CASRPGQGPPIAKNIQYF. The CDR3 nucleotides read TGTGCCAGCAGACCGGGACAGGGCCCACCTATAGCCAAAAACATTCAGTACTTC. The chain combines TRBV27 with TRBJ2-4; 9 bases fit TRBD1. The CDR3 loop spans 18 amino acids. Germline lookup yields CDR1 MNHEY and CDR2 SMNVEV (reference sequence). V lost 6 bases and J lost 0; bases outside the gene matches: 12.

J is TRBJ1-5 and V is TRBV7-9; D remains ambiguous. Trimming stripped 5 bases from V and 7 bases from J, with 15 bases between. Per germline, CDR1 SEHNR and CDR2 FQNEAQ (reference sequence). This CDR3 is 14 amino acids long. CDR3 protein: CASSDISYRQPQHF. CDR3 in DNA: TGTGCCAGCAGCGATATTTCTTACAGACAGCCCCAGCATTTT.

This clone showed up many times. The rearrangement uses TRBV15 and TRBJ1-1, with D perhaps TRBD1 (6 bases). There are 19 residues in the CDR3. Germline V gives CDR1 LNHNV, CDR2 YYDKDF (reference sequence). Trimming took off 0 bases at V and 0 bases at J, with 20 bases between the two ends. The CDR3 region is CATSRDIRGGGLLNTEAFF. CDR3 nucleotides: TGTGCCACCAGCAGAGATATCAGGGGCGGAGGGTTGTTGAACACTGAAGCTTTCTTT.

The rearrangement links TRBV19 to TRBJ2-3, with TRBD1 matching over 7 bases. V shed 4 bases, J shed 3 bases, and the junction held 7 bases outside the gene matches. In germline, CDR1 is LNHDA, CDR2 SQIVND (reference sequence). CDR3 length equals 15 residues. The chain's CDR3 is CASSNYRGKTDTQYF. In DNA form, the CDR3 reads TGTGCCAGTAGTAACTACAGGGGAAAAACAGATACGCAGTATTTT.

The chain carries TRBV13 and TRBJ2-5; the match to TRBD1 covers 8 bases. Germline V lookup: CDR1 PRHDT, CDR2 FYEKMQ (reference sequence). Trimming cost V 6 bases and J 7 bases; bases outside gene matches: 10. CDR3 length: 14 residues. The CDR3 reads CASSRPGGAGTQYF. The CDR3 nucleotides are TGTGCCAGCAGTAGGCCAGGGGGCGCAGGGACCCAGTACTTC. The entire variable domain, with the rest obtained from reference TRBV13 and TRBJ2-5, is as follows: AAGVIQSPRHLIKEKRETATLKCYPIPRHDTVYWYQQGPGQDPQFLISFYEKMQSDKGSIPDRFSAQQFSDYHSELNMSSLELGDSALYFCASSRPGGAGTQYFGPGTRLLVL.

This sequence joins TRBV19 and TRBJ1-5, with a weak D call TRBD1 (6 bases). The CDR3 extends over 15 amino acids. Trimming shortened V by 3 bases and J by 4 bases, and 13 bases separated the two germline ends. The germline V gene encodes CDR1 LNHDA and CDR2 SQIVND (reference sequence). The CDR3 DNA is TGTGCCAGTAGTATCGCAGGGGCGCGTAATCAGCCCCAGCATTTT. Protein: CASSIAGARNQPQHF.